Listed here is a single T cell receptor beta chain. The antigen remains undetermined. Using immunoSEQ multiplex PCR, the repertoire was profiled, and TCRdb retains in-frame clones only, with some absent. The table includes roughly 86,000 clones, roughly 92% detected once. This specimen belongs to a study of OX40 agonist ivuxolimab in advanced cancers. Study context: Partial responses were achieved by three patients: one hepatocellular carcinoma, two cutaneous melanoma. Study results and limitations: Some of the nonresponding patients also showed low levels of normalized T-cell clonal expansion. Doses of 0.1 to 3.0 mg/kg were accompanied by clonal expansion of CD4+ and CD8+ blood T cells by week 6.

Trimming took off 2 bases at V and 5 bases at J, with 12 bases between the two ends. This CDR3 comprises 14 residues. The germline V gene encodes CDR1 MGHDK and CDR2 SYGVNS. This clonotype was sampled from an adult with an advanced solid tumor such as melanoma, head and neck, liver or kidney cancer. Sequenced material: CD4+ or CD8+ T cells sorted from blood, taken in a trial of the OX40 agonist ivuxolimab. The chain couples TRBV25-1 to TRBJ2-5; D is perhaps TRBD1 (5 bases). The CDR3 is CASSEGWGKETQYF. In nucleotides, the CDR3 is TGTGCCAGCAGTGAAGGATGGGGCAAGGAGACCCAGTACTTC.